The rows below give T cell receptor beta chains drawn from one sample of a study of blood T cell repertoires in COVID-19. Produced via immunoSEQ multiplex PCR; TCRdb's table is partial and in-frame only. The top ten hold 25% to 35% of the sample, which has about 72,000 clones, 88% seen once. The material sequenced was peripheral blood. These receptor sequences come from a man aged 45-60 years with acute or convalescent COVID-19. The CDR3 runs from the conserved cysteine through the conserved F or W. D genes are given only for firm matches. Expanded clones get a size class; other rows say once, few or many, or leave the size out.

j_call,d_call,clone_size,v_call,cdr3_aa,cdr3_nt
TRBJ1-2,-,-,TRBV18,CASSPPSRVDGYTF,TGTGCCAGCTCACCACCGTCCCGGGTTGACGGCTACACCTTC
TRBJ2-3,-,-,TRBV7-6,CASSLTNNRGALSTDTQYF,TGTGCCAGCAGCTTGACAAACAACCGGGGGGCTCTTAGCACAGATACGCAGTATTTT
TRBJ2-2,-,-,TRBV18,CASSKLNTGELFF,TGTGCCAGCTCAAAACTCAACACCGGGGAGCTGTTTTTT
TRBJ1-1,TRBD1,-,TRBV6-6,CASSSQGAGAEAFF,TGTGCCAGCAGTTCACAGGGGGCAGGGGCTGAAGCTTTCTTT
TRBJ2-2,-,-,TRBV28,CASSSYLGRRTGELFF,TGTGCCAGCAGTTCCTACCTGGGGAGGAGAACCGGGGAGCTGTTTTTT
TRBJ1-4,-,-,TRBV5-4,CASSSTLDEKLFF,TGTGCCAGCAGCTCGACCCTAGACGAAAAACTGTTTTTT
TRBJ2-3,TRBD2,-,TRBV11-2,CASSSLGTSGDTQYF,TGTGCCAGCAGCTCTCTCGGGACTAGCGGAGATACGCAGTATTTT
TRBJ1-6,-,-,TRBV27,CASSSGLFNSPLHF,TGTGCCAGCAGTTCCGGACTGTTTAATTCACCCCTCCACTTT
TRBJ2-7,TRBD2,-,TRBV10-2,CASSGTSGGSFAYEQYF,TGCGCCAGCTCGGGAACTAGCGGGGGGTCCTTTGCCTACGAGCAGTACTTC
TRBJ2-3,-,-,TRBV6-4,CASSVDLGSHDTQYF,TGTGCCAGCAGTGTCGATTTAGGGAGCCACGATACGCAGTATTTT
TRBJ2-2,TRBD1,once,TRBV30,CASPGTGSGELFF,TGTGCCTCCCCCGGGACAGGGAGCGGGGAGCTGTTTTTT
TRBJ2-7,TRBD1,many,TRBV11-1,CASSTGGSYEQYF,TGTGCCAGCAGCACAGGGGGCTCCTACGAGCAGTACTTC
TRBJ1-1,TRBD1,-,TRBV28,CASRVTGGTEAFF,TGTGCCAGCAGGGTAACAGGGGGAACTGAAGCTTTCTTT
TRBJ2-5,-,-,TRBV23-1,CASTRGCLPRETQYF,TGCGCCAGCACCCGAGGGTGCCTTCCCCGCGAGACCCAGTACTTC
TRBJ2-5,TRBD2,-,TRBV9,CASSGEGETQYF,TGTGCCAGCAGTGGGGAGGGGGAGACCCAGTACTTC
TRBJ2-3,-,-,TRBV5-1,CASSGGTSTDTQYF,TGCGCCAGCAGCGGGGGGACTAGCACAGATACGCAGTATTTT
TRBJ2-7,-,-,TRBV5-4,CASNLVAGSYEQYF,TGTGCCAGCAACTTGGTCGCGGGCTCCTACGAGCAGTACTTC
TRBJ1-3,TRBD1,-,TRBV6-5,CATRTGASGNTIYF,TGTGCCACCCGAACAGGGGCTTCTGGAAACACCATATATTTT
TRBJ2-7,-,-,TRBV19,CASSISGFSYEQYF,TGTGCCAGTAGTATCTCGGGTTTCTCCTACGAGCAGTACTTC
TRBJ1-2,-,-,TRBV6-1,CASSEVSLNYGYTF,TGTGCCAGCAGTGAAGTTAGCCTTAACTATGGCTACACCTTC
TRBJ1-1,-,-,TRBV27,CASSLWIGANTEAFF,TGTGCCAGCAGTTTATGGATCGGAGCGAACACTGAAGCTTTCTTT
TRBJ2-4,-,medium-sized,TRBV4-1,CASSPQRNWEAAKNIQYF,TGCGCCAGCAGCCCACAGCGGAATTGGGAGGCGGCCAAAAACATTCAGTACTTC
TRBJ2-3,-,-,TRBV3-1/TRBV3-2,CASSQVALTAKGKDTQYF,TGTGCCAGCAGCCAAGTAGCCCTGACAGCAAAGGGGAAAGATACGCAGTATTTT
TRBJ1-2,-,-,TRBV16,CASSFDTNYGYTF,TGTGCCAGCAGCTTTGACACCAACTATGGCTACACCTTC
TRBJ1-6,TRBD1,-,TRBV27,CASTLDRGNSPLHF,TGTGCCAGCACCCTGGACAGGGGTAATTCACCCCTCCACTTT
TRBJ1-1,TRBD1,few,TRBV7-9,CASSTRQGPNTEAFF,TGTGCCAGCAGCACCCGACAGGGGCCGAACACTGAAGCTTTCTTT
TRBJ2-5,TRBD1,-,TRBV18,CASSPPGISGTGGETQYF,TGTGCCAGCTCACCACCGGGGATTTCCGGGACAGGGGGAGAGACCCAGTACTTC
TRBJ1-2,TRBD1,-,TRBV15,CATSSDRGLGYTF,TGTGCCACCAGCAGTGACAGGGGGCTGGGCTACACCTTC
TRBJ1-6,TRBD1,-,TRBV3-1/TRBV3-2,CASSTGTGRISPLHF,TGTGCCAGCAGCACTGGGACAGGGAGAATTTCACCCCTCCACTTT
TRBJ2-7,TRBD1,-,TRBV19,CASTYGTGGIYEQYF,TGTGCCAGTACCTACGGGACAGGGGGCATTTACGAGCAGTACTTC
TRBJ2-7,-,-,TRBV7-9,CASSLAVGHFHFYEQYF,TGTGCCAGCAGCTTAGCGGTTGGACACTTCCACTTCTACGAGCAGTACTTC
TRBJ2-7,TRBD2,-,TRBV19,CASSIGLAYEQYF,TGTGCCAGTAGTATCGGACTAGCGTACGAGCAGTACTTC
TRBJ1-4,TRBD1,-,TRBV5-1,CASTKAGTDNEKLFF,TGCGCCAGCACCAAAGCCGGGACAGATAATGAAAAACTGTTTTTT
TRBJ2-6,-,once,TRBV25-1,CASSGRPRSVSGANVLTF,TGTGCCAGCAGTGGACGACCTCGGAGCGTCTCTGGGGCCAACGTCCTGACTTTC
TRBJ2-3,-,-,TRBV10-2,CASRVSNGDTQYF,TGCGCCAGCAGGGTCTCTAACGGGGATACGCAGTATTTT
TRBJ2-5,-,once,TRBV3-1/TRBV3-2,CASRLDSPQETQYF,TGTGCCAGCAGGCTGGACAGCCCACAAGAGACCCAGTACTTC
TRBJ1-1,-,-,TRBV6-5,CASSYGGLNTEAFF,TGTGCCAGCAGTTACGGGGGCTTGAACACTGAAGCTTTCTTT
TRBJ2-1,TRBD2,-,TRBV2,CASSRETSGIF,TGTGCCAGCAGTAGGGAGACTAGCGGGATCTTC
TRBJ1-2,-,-,TRBV2,CASSEVGVSRATKNYGYTF,TGTGCCAGCAGTGAAGTTGGAGTTTCAAGAGCGACTAAGAACTATGGCTACACCTTC
TRBJ2-3,TRBD2,-,TRBV11-3,CASSALAGADTQYF,TGTGCCAGCAGCGCACTAGCGGGGGCAGATACGCAGTATTTT
TRBJ1-2,-,-,TRBV19,CASSIDQPTQAGENYGYTF,TGTGCCAGTAGTATTGACCAACCAACCCAGGCAGGGGAGAACTATGGCTACACCTTC
TRBJ2-4,-,-,TRBV2,CASSEWRTESKNIQYF,TGTGCCAGCAGTGAATGGAGGACAGAGTCCAAAAACATTCAGTACTTC
TRBJ1-3,TRBD1,-,TRBV27,CASSRKTGGLDTIYF,TGTGCCAGCAGCCGAAAGACAGGGGGTCTGGACACCATATATTTT
TRBJ1-2,TRBD1,-,TRBV6-5,CASSRQGARGYTF,TGTGCCAGCAGTCGCCAGGGGGCGCGGGGCTACACCTTC
TRBJ2-5,TRBD2,-,TRBV10-3,CAISNQTSPETQYF,TGTGCCATCAGTAACCAGACTAGCCCGGAGACCCAGTACTTC
TRBJ2-2,TRBD1,-,TRBV12-5,CASGPWTGGITGELFF,TGTGCTAGTGGACCCTGGACAGGGGGCATCACCGGGGAGCTGTTTTTT
TRBJ1-1,TRBD1,-,TRBV7-8,CASSWTGYTEAFF,TGTGCCAGCAGCTGGACAGGGTACACTGAAGCTTTCTTT
TRBJ1-6,TRBD1,-,TRBV12-5,CASGLFGTADNSPLHF,TGTGCTAGTGGTTTGTTCGGGACAGCCGATAATTCACCCCTCCACTTT
TRBJ1-2,-,-,TRBV20-1,CSASTGASGLDGYTF,TGCAGTGCTAGTACTGGGGCCAGTGGGCTAGATGGCTACACCTTC
TRBJ1-1,-,-,TRBV6-5,CASSYSQGPVEAFF,TGTGCCAGCAGTTACTCGCAGGGTCCGGTTGAAGCTTTCTTT
TRBJ2-7,-,-,TRBV11-2,CASSLGQGPYEQYF,TGTGCCAGCAGCTTAGGGCAGGGTCCCTACGAGCAGTACTTC
TRBJ1-2,-,-,TRBV3-1/TRBV3-2,CASSPTLANRLGGYTF,TGTGCCAGCAGCCCAACCCTTGCAAACAGGTTAGGTGGCTACACCTTC
TRBJ1-3,TRBD1,-,TRBV3-1/TRBV3-2,CASSQERDRTGGGNTIYF,TGTGCCAGCAGCCAAGAACGAGATCGGACAGGGGGAGGAAACACCATATATTTT
TRBJ1-6,-,-,TRBV25-1,CASSSRTTSPLHF,TGTGCCAGCAGTTCACGGACTACATCACCCCTCCACTTT